The 9 T cell receptor beta chains given below trace back to one sample, sequenced in a study of regulatory T cells in long-lasting Graves disease. Regarding time point: newly diagnosed GD, antithyroid drugs for less than 3 months. Researchers made the TCR library from RNA that was extracted from PBMCs. With iRepertoire HTBI primers and Arm-PCR of CDR3 regions, TCR beta libraries were built. TCRdb re-derived calls from the multiplex PCR reads in MiXCR, one entry per CDR3 protein. The sample gives hundreds of thousands of distinct CDR3 sequences, around an eighth of which show up once; roughly 10% is in the top ten. These same records also appear under a second study, on T cells in Graves' hyperthyroidism and ophthalmopathy.

The sample was peripheral blood mononuclear cells (PBMCs), taken at new diagnosis, from a patient treated with antithyroid drugs. The receptors originated from a man aged 30-40 years with Graves disease.

This clonotype was recorded at least ten times. CDR3 in amino acids: CASSFGGGRGYTF. In DNA form, the CDR3 reads TGTGCCAGCAGTTTTGGCGGGGGCAGAGGCTACACCTTC. The V and J genes are TRBV27 and TRBJ1-2, with a weak D call TRBD1 (6 bases). V was shortened by 3 bases and J by 8 bases, with 13 bases between the two germline ends. The CDR3 length is 13 residues. Germline V gives CDR1 MNHEY, CDR2 SMNVEV (reference sequence).

This clonotype occurred many times. At one end, the junction sequence differs from germline, possibly due to a read error. The chain has TRBV6-5 and TRBJ2-2; D gene unclear. The CDR3 runs 15 residues. From germline, CDR1 is MNHEY and CDR2 SVGAGI. CDR3 protein: CASSDSTINTGELFF. The CDR3 nucleotides read TGTGCCAGCAGTGACTCGACGATTAACACCGGGGAGCTGTTTTTT.

In this sample, this clonotype turned up many times. V usage is TRBV6-1 and J usage is TRBJ2-2; 8 bases agree with TRBD2. This CDR3 is built from 18 residues. CDR1 is MNHNS and CDR2 is SASEGT in the germline V gene. J was trimmed by 3 bases and V by 6 bases; bases with no gene match: 15. This CDR3 is CASRQLAELEKDTGELFF. CDR3 nucleotide sequence: TGTGCCAGCAGGCAACTAGCGGAGTTGGAGAAGGACACCGGGGAGCTGTTTTTT.

The V and J genes are TRBV28 and TRBJ2-5; 8 bases agree with TRBD2. The CDR3 sequence is 16 residues long. Losses at the gene ends were 4 bases for V and 4 bases for J; bases not matched to a gene: 11. Per germline, CDR1 MDHEN and CDR2 SYDVKM. CDR3 protein: CASSSAEAGVSETQYF. The CDR3 region has the DNA TGTGCCAGCAGTTCCGCCGAAGCGGGAGTTTCAGAGACCCAGTACTTC.

For the CDR3, the DNA is TGTGCCAGCCGCCGGGCAGGGTCAGATACGCAGTATTTT. Residues: CASRRAGSDTQYF. V is TRBV7-9 and J is TRBJ2-3, with D tentatively TRBD1 (5 bases). V was pared by 8 bases and J by 4 bases, with 13 bases between. Per germline, CDR1 SEHNR and CDR2 FQNEAQ (reference sequence). The CDR3 spans 13 residues.

The rearrangement uses TRBV20-1 and TRBJ2-3; TRBD2 agrees at 9 bases. Germline V gives CDR1 DFQATT, CDR2 SNEGSKA (reference sequence). The CDR3 is made up of 18 amino acids. Trimming took 4 bases from V and 2 from J; bases not matched to a gene: 16. The CDR3 reads CSANPGLAQIGDTDTQYF. The CDR3 region has the DNA TGCAGTGCTAACCCTGGACTAGCGCAAATAGGGGACACAGATACGCAGTATTTT.

This clonotype was seen once. A much larger clone differs by one base, so this may be a read error. The CDR3 ends on some other residue instead of the conserved phenylalanine or tryptophan, so this is likely a read error. The chain joins TRBV7-4 to TRBJ2-1; 9 positions agree with TRBD2. V shed 0 bases and J 6 bases; nucleotides not matched to a gene: 6. CDR1 SGHVT and CDR2 SQSDAQ come from the germline V gene. The CDR3 is 16 residues long. The CDR3 nucleotides are TGTGCCAGCAGCTTAGCATGTCTAGCGGGACTCAATGAGCAGTTCTCC. It translates to CASSLACLAGLNEQFS.

This clonotype came up a few times. This chain joins TRBV27 and TRBJ2-2, with D possibly matching TRBD2 (8 bases). Germline assignment: CDR1 MNHEY and CDR2 SMNVEV (reference sequence). V lost 5 bases to trimming and J lost 6 bases, with 19 bases between them. The CDR3 runs 16 residues. CDR3 sequence reads: CASSPRDSGSPGELFF. The CDR3 DNA sequence: TGTGCCAGCAGTCCCAGGGACAGCGGGAGTCCCGGGGAGCTGTTTTTT.

This clonotype came up many times. The CDR3 here is CSSVAGPGLADTQYF. The CDR3 nucleotides are TGCAGCAGCGTTGCTGGTCCAGGGTTGGCAGATACGCAGTATTTT. J is TRBJ2-3 and V is TRBV29-1, with D possibly TRBD1 on 5 matching bases. The CDR3 is made up of 15 amino acids. CDR1 and CDR2 from the germline V gene are SQVTM and ANQGSEA. V lost 8 bases to trimming and J lost 4 bases, with 22 bases between them.